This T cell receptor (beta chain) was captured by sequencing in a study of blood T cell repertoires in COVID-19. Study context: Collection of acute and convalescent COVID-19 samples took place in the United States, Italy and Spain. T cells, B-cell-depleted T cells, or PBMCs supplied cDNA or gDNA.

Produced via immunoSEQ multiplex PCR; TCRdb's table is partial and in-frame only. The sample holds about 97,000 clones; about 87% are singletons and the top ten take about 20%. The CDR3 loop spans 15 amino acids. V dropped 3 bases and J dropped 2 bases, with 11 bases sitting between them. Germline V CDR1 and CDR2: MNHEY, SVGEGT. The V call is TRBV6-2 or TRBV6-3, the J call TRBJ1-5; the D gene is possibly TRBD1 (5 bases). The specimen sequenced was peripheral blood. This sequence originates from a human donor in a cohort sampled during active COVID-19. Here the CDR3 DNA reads TGTGCCAGCAGTTATCAGGGCGGTGGCAATCAGCCCCAGCATTTT. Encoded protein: CASSYQGGGNQPQHF.